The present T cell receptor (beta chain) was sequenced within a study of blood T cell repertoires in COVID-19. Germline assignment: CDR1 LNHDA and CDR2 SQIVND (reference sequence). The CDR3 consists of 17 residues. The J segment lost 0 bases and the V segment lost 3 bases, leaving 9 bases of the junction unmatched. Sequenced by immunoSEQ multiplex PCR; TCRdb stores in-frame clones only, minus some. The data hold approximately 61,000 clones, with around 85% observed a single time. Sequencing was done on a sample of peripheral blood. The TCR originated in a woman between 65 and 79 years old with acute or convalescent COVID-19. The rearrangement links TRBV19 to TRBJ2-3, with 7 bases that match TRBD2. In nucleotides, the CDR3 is TGTGCCAGTAGTATCACCGGCGGGCGGGGGAGCACAGATACGCAGTATTTT. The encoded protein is CASSITGGRGSTDTQYF.